One and the same sample provided the 27 T cell receptor beta chains below, sequenced in a study of blood T cell repertoires in COVID-19. Clones were read by immunoSEQ multiplex PCR, and TCRdb kept only the in-frame ones, dropping some. The sample records more than 70,000 clones, 70% to 90% being singletons. The sequencing input was peripheral blood. Source of these receptors: a man between 50 and 59 years old with acute or convalescent COVID-19.

V is TRBV7-8 and J is TRBJ2-2, with D hard to call. Trimming shortened V by 2 bases and J by 4 bases, and 8 bases separated the two germline ends. The germline V gene has CDR1 SGHVS and CDR2 FQNEAQ. The CDR3 has 14 residues. Written as DNA, the CDR3 is TGTGCCAGCAGCTTAATCTTGAGCACCGGGGAGCTGTTTTTT. It codes for CASSLILSTGELFF.

The rearrangement uses TRBV7-9 and TRBJ1-4; D might be TRBD1 (5 bases). CDR1 and CDR2 from the germline V gene are SEHNR and FQNEAQ (reference sequence). The CDR3 loop spans 12 amino acids. V shed 5 bases and J shed 8 bases, with 9 bases lying between them. CDR3 DNA sequence: TGTGCCAGCAGCCAGGGTGGGGAAAAACTGTTTTTT. Its translation: CASSQGGEKLFF.

In this sample, this clone turned up once. This sequence joins TRBV6-4 and TRBJ1-5, with 12 bases identical to TRBD1. Germline trimming cut 7 bases from V and 3 bases from J; bases unmatched to any gene: 4. Germline V gene data show CDR1 as MRHNA and CDR2 as SNTAGT. The CDR3 has 15 residues. CDR3 region: CASTGDRGLNQPQHF. The DNA for the CDR3 is TGTGCCAGCACGGGGGACAGGGGGCTCAATCAGCCCCAGCATTTT.

CDR3 sequence: CASSRGQGDTIYF. The DNA for the CDR3 is TGTGCCAGCAGCCGGGGACAGGGCGACACCATATATTTT. The chain uses TRBV7-3 and TRBJ1-3; 9 nucleotides match TRBD1. V gave up 5 bases and J gave up 8 bases; unmatched junction bases: 4. The CDR3 is 13 amino acids. Looked up from germline, CDR1 is SGHTA and CDR2 is FQGTGA. Combining the CDR3 with reference TRBV7-3 and TRBJ1-3 gives the whole variable domain GAGVSQTPSNKVTEKGKYVELRCDPISGHTALYWYRQSLGQGPEFLIYFQGTGAADDSGLPNDRFFAVRPEGSVSTLKIQRTERGDSAVYLCASSRGQGDTIYFGEGSWLTVV.

V and J are TRBV5-1 and TRBJ2-7; 15 bases fit TRBD2. This CDR3 is 17 amino acids long. Per germline, CDR1 SGHRS and CDR2 YFSETQ. Germline trimming cut 4 bases from V and 2 bases from J; bases unmatched to any gene: 7. CDR3: CASSPGTSGGTPYEQYF. The CDR3 DNA reads TGCGCCAGCAGCCCCGGGACTAGCGGGGGGACCCCCTACGAGCAGTACTTC.

This clone showed up just once. This chain uses TRBV5-1 with TRBJ2-3, with 16 positions matching TRBD2. The CDR3 has 17 amino acids. CDR1 is SGHRS, CDR2 YFSETQ, per germline. V shed 4 bases, J shed 4 bases, and the junction held 6 bases outside the gene matches. The CDR3 is CASSPGLAGGRADTQYF. The CDR3 DNA sequence: TGCGCCAGCAGCCCGGGACTAGCGGGGGGGCGGGCAGATACGCAGTATTTT.

The chain links TRBV5-1 to TRBJ2-3, with TRBD1 identical over 9 bases. The germline CDR1 and CDR2 sequences are SGHRS and YFSETQ. J was trimmed by 1 base and V by 4 bases; bases with no gene match: 1. The CDR3 contains 14 residues. DNA of the CDR3: TGCGCCAGCAGCAGGACAGGGGGCACAGATACGCAGTATTTT. Translation gives CASSRTGGTDTQYF.

The CDR3 region has the DNA TGTGCCAGCCTCGACAGGAACACTGAAGCTTTCTTT. This gives the protein CASLDRNTEAFF. V gene TRBV27 combines with J gene TRBJ1-1; TRBD1 might be the D (5 bases). The germline CDR1 and CDR2 sequences are MNHEY and SMNVEV (reference sequence). Trimming cost V 8 bases and J 1 base, with 8 bases left between them. The CDR3 loop spans 12 amino acids.

V gene TRBV7-3 combines with J gene TRBJ1-1, with D maybe TRBD1 (6 bases). This CDR3 is built from 14 residues. The germline CDR1 and CDR2 sequences are SGHTA and FQGTGA. V lost 2 bases, J lost 1 base, and 8 bases lay in between. CDR3: CASSLDRRNTEAFF. The DNA of the CDR3 is TGTGCCAGCAGCTTAGACAGGAGGAACACTGAAGCTTTCTTT.

This clone was detected only once. V gene TRBV30 combines with J gene TRBJ1-2, with D possibly being TRBD1 (6 bases). Between the trimmed V and J ends, which lost 0 bases and 2 bases, there was a span of 10 bases. The CDR3 contains 14 residues. Germline V gene data show CDR1 as GTSNPN and CDR2 as SVGIG (reference sequence). CDR3 protein: CAWSVGQNNYGYTF. Written as DNA, the CDR3 is TGTGCCTGGAGTGTAGGACAGAACAACTATGGCTACACCTTC.

This rearrangement joins TRBV3-1 (or the pseudogene TRBV3-2) to TRBJ2-1, with 8 bases identical to TRBD2. Germline V gene lookup returns CDR1 LGHDT and CDR2 YNNKEL (reference sequence). The CDR3 sequence is 16 residues long. J gave up 7 bases and V 1 base, and 9 bases lay outside the gene matches. The CDR3 sequence is CASSQVSGGAGNEQFF. CDR3 in DNA: TGTGCCAGCAGCCAAGTCTCCGGGGGGGCCGGGAATGAGCAGTTCTTC.

This sequence joins TRBV19 and TRBJ1-2; TRBD1 matches 7 bases. The V segment lost 4 bases and the J segment 8 bases; nucleotides outside the gene matches: 10. Germline V CDR1 and CDR2: LNHDA, SQIVND (reference sequence). The CDR3 consists of 14 residues. CDR3 sequence: CASSSRGDLSGYTF. CDR3 sequence (DNA): TGTGCCAGTAGTAGCAGGGGGGATCTTTCGGGCTACACCTTC.

This sequence joins TRBV6-2 or TRBV6-3 and TRBJ2-5; TRBD2 matches 12 bases. The ends lost 5 bases at V and 2 bases at J; junction bases unmatched: 3. Germline V gene sequence: CDR1 MNHEY, CDR2 SVGEGT. CDR3 length: 15 amino acids. This chain's CDR3 is CASSGTSGPQETQYF. DNA of the CDR3: TGTGCCAGCAGTGGGACTAGCGGGCCACAAGAGACCCAGTACTTC.

The chain combines TRBV5-6 with TRBJ2-7, with 7 nucleotides matching TRBD1. J was trimmed by 5 bases and V by 6 bases; bases with no gene match: 11. This CDR3 is 14 amino acids long. Germline values: CDR1 SGHDT, CDR2 YYEEEE. The CDR3 reads CASTADRVINEQYF. The CDR3 DNA is TGTGCCAGCACCGCCGACAGGGTAATCAACGAGCAGTACTTC.

The chain joins TRBV5-1 to TRBJ2-1; 7 positions match TRBD2. This CDR3 comprises 14 residues. With V trimmed by 4 bases and J by 2 bases, 3 bases remained unmatched. Per germline, CDR1 SGHRS and CDR2 YFSETQ. The CDR3 protein is CASSAGGTYNEQFF. In DNA, the CDR3 is TGCGCCAGCAGCGCCGGGGGGACCTACAATGAGCAGTTCTTC. Full variable domain (remainder filled in from reference TRBV5-1 and TRBJ2-1): KAGVTQTPRYLIKTRGQQVTLSCSPISGHRSVSWYQQTPGQGLQFLFEYFSETQRNKGNFPGRFSGRQFSNSRSEMNVSTLELGDSALYLCASSAGGTYNEQFFGPGTRLTVL.

The V call is TRBV2, the J call TRBJ1-5, with TRBD1 matching 7 bases. CDR1 SNHLY and CDR2 FYNNEI come from the germline V gene. Trimming removed 3 bases from V and 1 base from J; junction bases left unmatched: 6. CDR3 length: 16 amino acids. This chain's CDR3 is CASSDNRGTSNQPQHF. CDR3 bases: TGTGCCAGCAGTGATAACAGGGGCACGAGCAATCAGCCCCAGCATTTT.

This chain uses TRBV6-5 with TRBJ1-2, with D perhaps TRBD1 (5 bases). The CDR3 length is 15 residues. Trimming took 4 bases from V and 3 from J, leaving 15 bases between them. The germline V gene has CDR1 MNHEY and CDR2 SVGAGI. This chain's CDR3 is CASSSYHDRYYGYTF. CDR3 DNA: TGTGCCAGCAGTTCCTATCACGACAGATACTATGGCTACACCTTC.

The CDR3 DNA reads TGTGCCAGCAGTGAGGACAGCTACGGTGGCTATGGCTACACCTTC. This gives the protein CASSEDSYGGYGYTF. V is TRBV27 and J is TRBJ1-2, with D possibly TRBD1 on 6 matching bases. Germline loops: CDR1 MNHEY, CDR2 SMNVEV (reference sequence). There are 15 residues in the CDR3. V lost 5 bases to trimming and J lost 4 bases, with 17 bases between them.

The chain combines TRBV25-1 with TRBJ2-1; TRBD2 matches at 8 bases. The germline V gene encodes CDR1 MGHDK and CDR2 SYGVNS. Germline trimming cut 4 bases from V and 0 bases from J; bases unmatched to any gene: 5. The CDR3 runs to 16 residues. The CDR3: CASSAGLAASYNEQFF. The CDR3 DNA reads TGTGCCAGCAGTGCTGGACTAGCCGCCTCCTACAATGAGCAGTTCTTC.

About this clone: This specimen includes other DNA sequences encoding the same CDR3. V and J are TRBV5-1 and TRBJ2-7; the D gene is possibly TRBD2 (5 bases). The CDR3 length is 15 residues. Trimming left V 0 bases short and J 0 bases short, with 10 bases between. Germline V gives CDR1 SGHRS, CDR2 YFSETQ. The CDR3 DNA sequence: TGCGCCAGCAGCTTGGGCCTAGCCGGCTCCTACGAGCAGTACTTC. Its translation is CASSLGLAGSYEQYF.

The genes are TRBV18 and TRBJ1-4; no reliable D call. The V gene lost 0 bases and the J gene lost 0 bases, with 5 bases spanning the gap. CDR1 and CDR2 from the germline V gene are KGHSH and LQKENI. The CDR3 extends over 15 amino acids. The CDR3 reads CASSPPAATNEKLFF. CDR3 DNA sequence: TGTGCCAGCTCACCACCGGCGGCAACTAATGAAAAACTGTTTTTT.

This rearrangement joins TRBV28 to TRBJ2-4, with D possibly matching TRBD2 (5 bases). In germline, CDR1 is MDHEN, CDR2 SYDVKM. The V and J ends lost 9 bases and 0 bases respectively, with 12 bases between them. The CDR3 is 14 residues long. CDR3 bases: TGTGCCAGTAGCAAGAGGGTAGCCAAAAACATTCAGTACTTC. The encoded protein is CASSKRVAKNIQYF. Using reference TRBV28 and TRBJ2-4 for the parts outside the CDR3, the full variable domain is DVKVTQSSRYLVKRTGEKVFLECVQDMDHENMFWYRQDPGLGLRLIYFSYDVKMKEKGDIPEGYSVSREKKERFSLILESASTNQTSMYLCASSKRVAKNIQYFGAGTRLSVL.

This chain joins TRBV3-1 (or the pseudogene TRBV3-2) and TRBJ2-1; 9 nucleotides align to TRBD2. Per the germline V gene, CDR1 is LGHDT and CDR2 is YNNKEL (reference sequence). Trimming took 6 bases from V and 6 from J; bases not matched to a gene: 9. The CDR3 runs 15 residues. The CDR3 spells CASSSFGGGGNEQFF. The CDR3 DNA follows: TGTGCCAGCAGTTCTTTCGGCGGGGGGGGCAATGAGCAGTTCTTC.

The V and J genes are TRBV7-2 and TRBJ1-3; D is unclear. V was cut by 5 bases and J by 4 bases, with 15 bases left in between. CDR3 length: 15 residues. Germline lookup yields CDR1 SGHTA and CDR2 FQGNSA. The CDR3 DNA is TGTGCCAGCAGCCCCCGGGGAGGGCAAGGAAACACCATATATTTT. This translates into CASSPRGGQGNTIYF.

J is TRBJ2-6 and V is TRBV9, with 8 bases aligning to TRBD1. The CDR3 covers 19 residues. Losses at the gene ends were 2 bases for V and 4 bases for J; bases not matched to a gene: 14. CDR1 SGDLS and CDR2 YYNGEE come from the germline V gene. As DNA, the CDR3 is TGTGCCAGCAGCGTTGGCGTGGACAGGGCCGAAGTAGGGGCCAACGTCCTGACTTTC. Amino acids: CASSVGVDRAEVGANVLTF.

The rearrangement links TRBV11-2 to TRBJ1-2, with TRBD1 as a possible D gene (5 bases). The CDR3 consists of 17 residues. V lost 4 bases and J lost 8, with 26 bases in between. Per germline, CDR1 SGHAT and CDR2 FQNNGV. The CDR3 DNA reads as TGTGCCAGCAGCTCCCACGTGTGGGTCAGGGTGGTGGACGGCTACACCTTC. Residues: CASSSHVWVRVVDGYTF. The full variable domain, rest sourced from reference TRBV11-2 and TRBJ1-2, is EAGVAQSPRYKIIEKRQSVAFWCNPISGHATLYWYQQILGQGPKLLIQFQNNGVVDDSQLPKDRFSAERLKGVDSTLKIQPAKLEDSAVYLCASSSHVWVRVVDGYTFGSGTRLTVV.

This clone was observed a single time. The chain combines TRBV19 with TRBJ1-1; D may be TRBD1 (6 bases). The V gene lost 1 base and the J gene lost 3 bases, with 15 bases spanning the gap. There are 16 residues in the CDR3. Germline values: CDR1 LNHDA, CDR2 SQIVND (reference sequence). DNA for the CDR3: TGTGCCAGTAGTATAGGCCTTGGACAGTACTACACTGAAGCTTTCTTT. This gives the protein CASSIGLGQYYTEAFF.